A single sample gave rise to the 10 T cell receptor beta chains below, sequenced in a study of blood T cells in healthy people across ages. Together with a sample-barcoded 5' primer, a J-beta primer mix was included in a second PCR lasting about 7 to 11 cycles. TCRdb ran MiXCR on the 5' RACE reads and lists one entry per CDR3 protein. The sample records approximately 690,000 distinct CDR3 sequences, under 70% being singletons. The sequenced sample was blood. The receptors originated from a man between 60 and 75 years old in good health.

This chain connects TRBV4-1 to TRBJ2-1; perhaps TRBD2 as D (5 bases). Germline V gene sequence: CDR1 MGHRA, CDR2 YSYEKL. The CDR3 has 18 residues. V lost 4 bases, J lost 0 bases, and 19 bases lay in between. CDR3 bases: TGCGCCAGCAGCCTTACCAGTCCCGGGGTCGGCTCCTACAATGAGCAGTTCTTC. Protein sequence: CASSLTSPGVGSYNEQFF.

The chain is built from TRBV29-1 and TRBJ2-1; D not certain. This CDR3 has 11 amino acids. V lost 2 bases, J lost 8 bases, and 7 bases lay in between. Per the germline V gene, CDR1 is SQVTM and CDR2 is ANQGSEA. CDR3: CSVENKYEQFF. CDR3 nucleotide sequence: TGCAGCGTTGAAAATAAGTATGAGCAGTTCTTC.

This clonotype was seen a few times. Here the CDR3 reads CASSQGGQGYGYTF. The CDR3 DNA sequence: TGTGCCAGCAGCCAAGGGGGACAGGGGTATGGCTACACCTTC. The rearrangement joins TRBV3-1 to TRBJ1-2; 10 bases match TRBD1. Per germline, CDR1 LGHDT and CDR2 YNNKEL (reference sequence). The CDR3 extends over 14 amino acids. The V segment lost 1 base and the J segment 5 bases; nucleotides outside the gene matches: 1.

The chain uses TRBV24-1 and TRBJ2-3; TRBD1 aligns across 10 bases. The CDR3 sequence is 17 residues long. The trim removed 5 bases at V and 3 bases at J, leaving 10 bases unmatched. The germline CDR1 and CDR2 sequences are KGHDR and SFDVKD. CDR3 bases: TGTGCCACCAGTGCCCGGACAGGGGGTCACCATACAGATACGCAGTATTTT. It translates to CATSARTGGHHTDTQYF.

The CDR3 DNA reads TGTGCCAGCAGTCCTGGCAGGGGTAGGGTTGATACGCAGTATTTT. Translating gives CASSPGRGRVDTQYF. V gene TRBV27 combines with J gene TRBJ2-3; maybe TRBD1 (6 bases). The V end was cut by 5 bases, the J end by 6 bases, with 18 bases between. This CDR3 contains 15 residues. Germline CDR1 is MNHEY and CDR2 is SMNVEV (reference sequence).

J is TRBJ2-7 and V is TRBV9; D might be TRBD1 or TRBD2, each matching 5 bases. Between the trimmed V and J ends, which lost 0 bases and 7 bases, there was a span of 20 bases. Germline V gene sequence: CDR1 SGDLS, CDR2 YYNGEE. The length of the CDR3 is 16 residues. The CDR3 coding sequence is TGTGCCAGCAGCGTAGGGGGGTCTATGGGATACAATGAGCAGTACTTC. It codes for CASSVGGSMGYNEQYF.

The chain employs TRBV3-1 and TRBJ1-2, with D unresolved. V shed 0 bases and J shed 0 bases, with 8 bases lying between them. Germline-derived CDR1 and CDR2 are LGHDT and YNNKEL (reference sequence). This CDR3 comprises 15 residues. CDR3 protein: CASSQDGAPNYGYTF. CDR3 in DNA: TGTGCCAGCAGCCAAGATGGAGCCCCTAACTATGGCTACACCTTC.

This clonotype was counted only a few times. The rearrangement joins TRBV29-1 to TRBJ2-1; either TRBD1 or TRBD2 may fit D (6 bases each). Trimming removed 6 bases at V and 7 bases at J, with 25 bases between. The germline gives CDR1 SQVTM, CDR2 ANQGSEA. The CDR3 totals 16 residues. DNA for the CDR3: TGCAGCGTCCGGAAGGGGGGTAGCGGCCTAGGGAATGAGCAGTTCTTC. It is translated as CSVRKGGSGLGNEQFF.

The chain has TRBV2 and TRBJ2-5, with TRBD2 identical over 14 bases. The germline gives CDR1 SNHLY, CDR2 FYNNEI. This CDR3 has 17 amino acids. The ends lost 7 bases at V and 4 bases at J; junction bases unmatched: 11. The chain's CDR3 is CASKAVTGTSGGETQYF. CDR3 DNA: TGTGCCAGCAAGGCAGTTACCGGGACTAGCGGGGGAGAGACCCAGTACTTC.

The chain has TRBV6-2 or TRBV6-3 and TRBJ2-2; TRBD2 is a possible D gene (6 bases). Germline values: CDR1 MNHEY, CDR2 SVGEGT. Trimming pared 11 bases from V and 0 bases from J, leaving 10 bases between. The CDR3 runs to 13 residues. The CDR3 nucleotides are TGTGCCCACGGGACTCCGAACACCGGGGAGCTGTTTTTT. This encodes CAHGTPNTGELFF.